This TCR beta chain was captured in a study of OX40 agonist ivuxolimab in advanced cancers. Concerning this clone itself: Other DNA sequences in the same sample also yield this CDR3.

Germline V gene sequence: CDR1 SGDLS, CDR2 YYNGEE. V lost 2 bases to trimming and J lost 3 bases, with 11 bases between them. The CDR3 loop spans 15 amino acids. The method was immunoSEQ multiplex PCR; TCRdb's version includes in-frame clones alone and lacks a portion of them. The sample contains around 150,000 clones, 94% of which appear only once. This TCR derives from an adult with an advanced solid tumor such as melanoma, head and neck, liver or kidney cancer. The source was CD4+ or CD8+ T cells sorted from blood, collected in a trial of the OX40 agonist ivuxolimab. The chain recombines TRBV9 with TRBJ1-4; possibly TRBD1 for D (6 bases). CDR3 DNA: TGTGCCAGCAGCGTCGCCCCAGGGGCTAATGAAAAACTGTTTTTT. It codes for CASSVAPGANEKLFF.